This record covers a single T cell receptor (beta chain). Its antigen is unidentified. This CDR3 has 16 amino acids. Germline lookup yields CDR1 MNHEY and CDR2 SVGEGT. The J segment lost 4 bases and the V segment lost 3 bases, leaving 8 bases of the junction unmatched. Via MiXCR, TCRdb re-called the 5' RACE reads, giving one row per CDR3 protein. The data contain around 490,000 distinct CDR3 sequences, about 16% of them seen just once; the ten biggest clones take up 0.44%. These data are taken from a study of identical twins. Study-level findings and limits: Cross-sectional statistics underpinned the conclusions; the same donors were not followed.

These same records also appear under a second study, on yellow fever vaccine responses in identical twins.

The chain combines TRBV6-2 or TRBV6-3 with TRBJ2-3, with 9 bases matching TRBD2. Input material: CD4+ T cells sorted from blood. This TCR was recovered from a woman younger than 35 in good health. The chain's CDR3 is CASSYLAGRVSDTQYF. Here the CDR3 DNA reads TGTGCCAGCAGTTATCTAGCGGGGCGTGTTTCAGATACGCAGTATTTT.